This TCR beta chain was identified in a study of blood T cell repertoires in COVID-19. Profiled with immunoSEQ multiplex PCR; TCRdb holds only in-frame clones, not every one. The sample carries fewer than 250,000 clones, 83% recorded once. Germline V gives CDR1 SGHAT, CDR2 FQDESV (reference sequence). Trimming took off 3 bases at V and 8 bases at J, with 14 bases between the two ends. This CDR3 spans 14 amino acids. Source material: peripheral blood. This clonotype was sampled from a woman between 45 and 60 years old with acute or convalescent COVID-19. J is TRBJ2-1 and V is TRBV11-1, with TRBD1 as a possible D gene (6 bases). CDR3 DNA sequence: TGTGCCAGCAGCTTTGAGGACAGTTTCTATGAGCAGTTCTTC. It translates to CASSFEDSFYEQFF.